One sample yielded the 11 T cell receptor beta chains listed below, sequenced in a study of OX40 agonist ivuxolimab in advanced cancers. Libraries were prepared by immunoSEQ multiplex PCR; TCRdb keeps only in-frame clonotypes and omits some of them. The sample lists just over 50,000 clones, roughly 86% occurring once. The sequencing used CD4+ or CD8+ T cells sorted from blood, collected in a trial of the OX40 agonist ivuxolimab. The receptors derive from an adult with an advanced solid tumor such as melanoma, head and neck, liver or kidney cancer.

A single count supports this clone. This CDR3 reads CASSYSGGSLPYEQYF. CDR3 DNA sequence: TGTGCCAGCAGTTACTCCGGCGGGAGCCTGCCCTACGAGCAGTACTTC. The chain employs TRBV6-5 and TRBJ2-7; TRBD2 agrees at 7 bases. J was trimmed by 2 bases and V by 0 bases; bases with no gene match: 7. CDR3 size: 16 residues. Germline V gene data show CDR1 as MNHEY and CDR2 as SVGAGI.

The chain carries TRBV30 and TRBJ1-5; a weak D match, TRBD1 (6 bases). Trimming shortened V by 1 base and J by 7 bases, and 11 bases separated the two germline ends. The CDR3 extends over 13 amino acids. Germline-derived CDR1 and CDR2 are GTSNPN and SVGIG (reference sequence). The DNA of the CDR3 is TGTGCCTGGAGTGCAGGGGTCGAGCAGCCCCAGCATTTT. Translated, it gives CAWSAGVEQPQHF.

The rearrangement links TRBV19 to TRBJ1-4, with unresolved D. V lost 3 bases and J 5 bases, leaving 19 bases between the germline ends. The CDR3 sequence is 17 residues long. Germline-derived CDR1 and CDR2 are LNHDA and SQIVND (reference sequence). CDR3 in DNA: TGTGCCAGTAGTATCGGTCAGATCCGTAGACTGAATGAAAAACTGTTTTTT. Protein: CASSIGQIRRLNEKLFF. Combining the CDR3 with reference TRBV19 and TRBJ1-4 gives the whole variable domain DGGITQSPKYLFRKEGQNVTLSCEQNLNHDAMYWYRQDPGQGLRLIYYSQIVNDFQKGDIAEGYSVSREKKESFPLTVTSAQKNPTAFYLCASSIGQIRRLNEKLFFGSGTQLSVL.

The CDR3 loop is CASSIGGISNQPQHF. The CDR3 DNA reads as TGTGCCAGCAGCATAGGAGGGATTAGCAATCAGCCCCAGCATTTT. The chain recombines TRBV7-9 with TRBJ1-5; D is ambiguous. V was trimmed by 5 bases and J by 0 bases, leaving 11 bases between them. The germline CDR1 and CDR2 sequences are SEHNR and FQNEAQ (reference sequence). The CDR3 loop spans 15 amino acids.

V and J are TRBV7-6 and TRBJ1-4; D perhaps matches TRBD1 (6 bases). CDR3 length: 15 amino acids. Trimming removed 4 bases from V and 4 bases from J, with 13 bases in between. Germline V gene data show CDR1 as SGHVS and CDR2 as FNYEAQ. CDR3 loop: CASSSSGDLNEKLFF. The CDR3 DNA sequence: TGTGCCAGCAGCTCCTCAGGGGACCTTAATGAAAAACTGTTTTTT.

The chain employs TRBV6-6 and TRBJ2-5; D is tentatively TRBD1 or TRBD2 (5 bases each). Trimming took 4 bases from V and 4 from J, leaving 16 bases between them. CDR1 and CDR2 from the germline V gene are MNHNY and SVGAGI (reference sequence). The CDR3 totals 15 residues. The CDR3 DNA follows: TGTGCCAGCAGTTCGGGACGCCGGCAGTCAGAGACCCAGTACTTC. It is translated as CASSSGRRQSETQYF.

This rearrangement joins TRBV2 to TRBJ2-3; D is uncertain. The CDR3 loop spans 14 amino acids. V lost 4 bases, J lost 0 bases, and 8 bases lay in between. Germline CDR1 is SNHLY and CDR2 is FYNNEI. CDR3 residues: CASSGLQSTDTQYF. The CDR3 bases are TGTGCCAGCAGTGGCCTACAAAGCACAGATACGCAGTATTTT.

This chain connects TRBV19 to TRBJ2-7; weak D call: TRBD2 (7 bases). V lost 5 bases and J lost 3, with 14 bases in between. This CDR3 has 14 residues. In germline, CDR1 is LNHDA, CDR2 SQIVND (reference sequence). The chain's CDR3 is CASSFGGQIYEQYF. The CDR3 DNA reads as TGTGCCAGTAGTTTCGGGGGGCAGATCTACGAGCAGTACTTC.

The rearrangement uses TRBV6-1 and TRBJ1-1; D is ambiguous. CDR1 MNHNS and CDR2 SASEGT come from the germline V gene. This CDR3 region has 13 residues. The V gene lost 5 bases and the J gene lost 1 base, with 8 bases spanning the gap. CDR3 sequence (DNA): TGTGCCAGCAGTACTACAGCGAACACTGAAGCTTTCTTT. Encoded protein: CASSTTANTEAFF.

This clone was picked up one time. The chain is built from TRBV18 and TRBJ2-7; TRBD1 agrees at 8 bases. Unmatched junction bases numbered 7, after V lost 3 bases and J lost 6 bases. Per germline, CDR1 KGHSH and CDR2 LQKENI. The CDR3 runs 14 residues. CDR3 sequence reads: CASSPLTGVGEQYF. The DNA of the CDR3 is TGTGCCAGCTCACCTTTGACAGGGGTCGGCGAGCAGTACTTC.

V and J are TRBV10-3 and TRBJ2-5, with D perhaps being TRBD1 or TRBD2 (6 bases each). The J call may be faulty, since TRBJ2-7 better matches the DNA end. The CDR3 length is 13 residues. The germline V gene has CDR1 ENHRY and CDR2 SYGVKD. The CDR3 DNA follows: TGTGCCATCAGTGAGCCGGGGGCTAACGAGCAGTACTTC. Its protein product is CAISEPGANEQYF.